This T cell receptor (beta chain) was captured by sequencing in a study of response to subunit inactivated influenza vaccine. This clonotype was found a few times. The antigen remains unidentified. Via MiXCR, TCRdb re-called the RT-PCR reads, giving one row per CDR3 protein. The data show 500,000 to 550,000 distinct CDR3 sequences, around 8% seen once. Study outcomes and limitations: Authors suggested few new T cells are recruited by each seasonal influenza vaccination.

V was trimmed by 10 bases and J by 2 bases, leaving 15 bases between them. Germline V gene data show CDR1 as MDHEN and CDR2 as SYDVKM. CDR3 size: 13 residues. Material: PBMCs from blood, obtained roughly 24 months after vaccination. The chain couples TRBV28 to TRBJ2-7; no clear D gene. The clonotype was recovered from a man between 45 and 75 years old who received an inactivated influenza vaccine. The CDR3 DNA sequence: TGTGCCATCTCGCCGTCCGGTACCTACGAGCAGTACTTC. It specifies CAISPSGTYEQYF.